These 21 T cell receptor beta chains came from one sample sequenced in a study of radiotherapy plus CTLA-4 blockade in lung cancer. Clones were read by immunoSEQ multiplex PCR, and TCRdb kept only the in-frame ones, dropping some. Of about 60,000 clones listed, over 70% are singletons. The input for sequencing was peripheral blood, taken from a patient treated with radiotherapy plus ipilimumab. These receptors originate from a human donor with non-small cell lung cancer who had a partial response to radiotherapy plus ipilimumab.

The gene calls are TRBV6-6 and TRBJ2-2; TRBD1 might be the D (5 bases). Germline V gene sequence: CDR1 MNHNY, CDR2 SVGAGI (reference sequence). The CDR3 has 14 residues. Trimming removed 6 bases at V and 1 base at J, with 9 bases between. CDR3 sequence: CASRRQGNTGELFF. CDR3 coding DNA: TGTGCCAGCAGGCGGCAGGGGAACACCGGGGAGCTGTTTTTT.

This CDR3 reads CASGTRGGHNEQFF. The CDR3 DNA follows: TGTGCCAGCGGGACGAGGGGGGGACACAATGAGCAGTTCTTC. The J gene is TRBJ2-1, the V gene TRBV7-8, with TRBD2 as a possible D gene (7 bases). The CDR3 is 14 residues long. Per germline, CDR1 SGHVS and CDR2 FQNEAQ. V was cut by 8 bases and J by 5 bases, with 16 bases left in between.

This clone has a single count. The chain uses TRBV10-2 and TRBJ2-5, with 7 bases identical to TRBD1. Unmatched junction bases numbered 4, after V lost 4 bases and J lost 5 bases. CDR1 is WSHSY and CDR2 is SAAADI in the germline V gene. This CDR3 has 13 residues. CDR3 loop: CASSGGQYETQYF. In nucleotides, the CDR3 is TGCGCCAGCAGTGGGGGACAGTACGAGACCCAGTACTTC.

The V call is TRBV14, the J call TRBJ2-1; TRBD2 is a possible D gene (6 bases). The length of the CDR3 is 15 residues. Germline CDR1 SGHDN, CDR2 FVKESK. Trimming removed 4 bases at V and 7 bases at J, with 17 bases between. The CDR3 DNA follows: TGTGCCAGCAGCCCGAGGATAGGGACTCTAAATGAGCAGTTCTTC. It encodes CASSPRIGTLNEQFF.

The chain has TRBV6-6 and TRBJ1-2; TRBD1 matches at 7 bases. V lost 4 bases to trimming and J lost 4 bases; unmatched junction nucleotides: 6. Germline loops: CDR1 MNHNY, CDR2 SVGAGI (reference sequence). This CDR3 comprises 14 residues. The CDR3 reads CASSSRGQRYGYTF. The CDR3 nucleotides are TGTGCCAGCAGTTCGAGGGGGCAACGCTATGGCTACACCTTC.

CDR3 DNA: TGTGCCAGCAGCGGAAGGGACAGGGGAGATACGCAGTATTTT. It is translated as CASSGRDRGDTQYF. This sequence joins TRBV11-2 and TRBJ2-3; 10 nucleotides agree with TRBD1. The CDR3 is 14 amino acids. With 5 bases clipped from V and 5 bases from J, the junction kept 4 bases outside the gene matches. Germline CDR1 and CDR2: SGHAT and FQNNGV.

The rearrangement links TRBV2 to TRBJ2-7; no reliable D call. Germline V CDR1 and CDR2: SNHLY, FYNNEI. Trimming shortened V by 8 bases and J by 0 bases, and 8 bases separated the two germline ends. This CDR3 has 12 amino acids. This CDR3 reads CASGQASYEQYF. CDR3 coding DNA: TGTGCCAGCGGCCAGGCCTCCTACGAGCAGTACTTC.

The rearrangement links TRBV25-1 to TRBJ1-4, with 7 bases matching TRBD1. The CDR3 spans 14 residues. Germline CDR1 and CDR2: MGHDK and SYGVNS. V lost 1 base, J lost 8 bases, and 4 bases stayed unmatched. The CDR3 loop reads CASSEWGTAEKLFF. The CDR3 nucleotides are TGTGCCAGCAGTGAATGGGGGACAGCAGAAAAACTGTTTTTT.

CDR3 DNA sequence: TGTGCCAGCAGTTACGGGACAGGGGGCGGCTATGGCTACACCTTC. It codes for CASSYGTGGGYGYTF. This chain uses TRBV6-6 with TRBJ1-2; TRBD1 aligns across 12 bases. Trimming removed 2 bases from V and 4 bases from J; junction bases left unmatched: 2. CDR1 MNHNY and CDR2 SVGAGI come from the germline V gene (reference sequence). This CDR3 spans 15 amino acids.

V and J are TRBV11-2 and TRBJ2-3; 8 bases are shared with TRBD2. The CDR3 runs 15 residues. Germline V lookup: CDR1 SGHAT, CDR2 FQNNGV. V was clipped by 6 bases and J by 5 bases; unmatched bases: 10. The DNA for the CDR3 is TGTGCCAGCAGTCTGAGCGGGGGCGCACAAGATACGCAGTATTTT. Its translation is CASSLSGGAQDTQYF.

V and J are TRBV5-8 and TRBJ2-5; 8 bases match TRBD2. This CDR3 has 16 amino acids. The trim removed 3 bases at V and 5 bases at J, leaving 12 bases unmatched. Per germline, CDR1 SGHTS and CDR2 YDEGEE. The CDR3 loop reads CASSSAGGPKGETQYF. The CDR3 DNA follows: TGTGCCAGCAGCTCGGCGGGGGGTCCAAAGGGGGAGACCCAGTACTTC.

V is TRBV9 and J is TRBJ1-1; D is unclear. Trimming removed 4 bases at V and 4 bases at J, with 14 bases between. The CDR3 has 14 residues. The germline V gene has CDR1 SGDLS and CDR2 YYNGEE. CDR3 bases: TGTGCCAGCAGCATGACTACATCGAGCACTGAAGCTTTCTTT. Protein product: CASSMTTSSTEAFF. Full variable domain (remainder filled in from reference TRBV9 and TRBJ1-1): DSGVTQTPKHLITATGQRVTLRCSPRSGDLSVYWYQQSLDQGLQFLIQYYNGEERAKGNILERFSAQQFPDLHSELNLSSLELGDSALYFCASSMTTSSTEAFFGQGTRLTVV.

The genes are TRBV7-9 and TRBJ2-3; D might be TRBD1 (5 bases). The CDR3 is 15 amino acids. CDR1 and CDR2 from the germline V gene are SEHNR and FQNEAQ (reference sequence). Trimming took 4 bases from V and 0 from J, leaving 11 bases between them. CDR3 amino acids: CASSWGESSTDTQYF. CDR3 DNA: TGTGCCAGCAGCTGGGGCGAGTCAAGCACAGATACGCAGTATTTT.

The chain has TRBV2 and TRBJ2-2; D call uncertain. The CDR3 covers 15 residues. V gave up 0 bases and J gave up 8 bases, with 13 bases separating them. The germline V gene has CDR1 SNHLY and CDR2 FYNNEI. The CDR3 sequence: CASSEAIRVEGELFF. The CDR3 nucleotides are TGTGCCAGCAGTGAAGCAATCCGGGTTGAAGGGGAGCTGTTTTTT. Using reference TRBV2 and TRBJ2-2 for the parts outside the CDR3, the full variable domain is EPEVTQTPSHQVTQMGQEVILRCVPISNHLYFYWYRQILGQKVEFLVSFYNNEISEKSEIFDDQFSVERPDGSNFTLKIRSTKLEDSAMYFCASSEAIRVEGELFFGEGSRLTVL.

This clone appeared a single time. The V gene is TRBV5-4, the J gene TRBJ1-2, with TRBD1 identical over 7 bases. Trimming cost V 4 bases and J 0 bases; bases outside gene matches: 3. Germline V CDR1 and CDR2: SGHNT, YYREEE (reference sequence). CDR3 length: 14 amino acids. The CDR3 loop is CASSLGQPNYGYTF. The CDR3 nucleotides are TGTGCCAGCAGCCTGGGACAGCCTAACTATGGCTACACCTTC. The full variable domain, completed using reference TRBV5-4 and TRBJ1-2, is ETGVTQSPTHLIKTRGQQVTLRCSSQSGHNTVSWYQQALGQGPQFIFQYYREEENGRGNFPPRFSGLQFPNYSSELNVNALELDDSALYLCASSLGQPNYGYTFGSGTRLTVV.

The CDR3 DNA is TGTGCCAGCAGCTTACCAGGGGGCACTGGCTACACCTTC. Residues: CASSLPGGTGYTF. The V gene is TRBV5-4, the J gene TRBJ1-2; TRBD1 aligns across 8 bases. The CDR3 is made up of 13 amino acids. Trimming at V came to 2 bases and at J to 7 bases, leaving 4 bases not matched to a gene. CDR1 and CDR2 (germline): SGHNT, YYREEE (reference sequence).

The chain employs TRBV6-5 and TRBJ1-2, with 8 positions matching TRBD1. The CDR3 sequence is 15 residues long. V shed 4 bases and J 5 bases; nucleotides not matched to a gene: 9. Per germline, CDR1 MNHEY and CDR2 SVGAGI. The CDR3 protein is CASSSPGTGRYGYTF. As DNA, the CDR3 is TGTGCCAGCAGTTCCCCCGGGACAGGAAGGTATGGCTACACCTTC.

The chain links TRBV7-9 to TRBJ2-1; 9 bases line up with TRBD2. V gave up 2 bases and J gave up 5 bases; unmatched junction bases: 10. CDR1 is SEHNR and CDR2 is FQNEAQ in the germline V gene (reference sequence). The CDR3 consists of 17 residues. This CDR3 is CASSLKPGLANNNEQFF. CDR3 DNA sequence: TGTGCCAGCAGCTTAAAGCCGGGACTAGCAAATAACAATGAGCAGTTCTTC.

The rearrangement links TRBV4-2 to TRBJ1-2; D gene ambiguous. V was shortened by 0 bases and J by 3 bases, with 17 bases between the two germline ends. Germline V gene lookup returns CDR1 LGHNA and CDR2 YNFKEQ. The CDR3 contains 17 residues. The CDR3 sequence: CASSQDGGSGTYYGYTF. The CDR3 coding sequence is TGTGCCAGCAGCCAAGATGGCGGTAGCGGTACTTACTATGGCTACACCTTC.

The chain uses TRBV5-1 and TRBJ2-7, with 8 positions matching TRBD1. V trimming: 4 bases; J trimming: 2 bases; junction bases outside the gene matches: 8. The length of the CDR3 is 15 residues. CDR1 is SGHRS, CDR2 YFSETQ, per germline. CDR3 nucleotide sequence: TGCGCCAGCAGCATCACCGGGACAGGAGCCTACGAGCAGTACTTC. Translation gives CASSITGTGAYEQYF.

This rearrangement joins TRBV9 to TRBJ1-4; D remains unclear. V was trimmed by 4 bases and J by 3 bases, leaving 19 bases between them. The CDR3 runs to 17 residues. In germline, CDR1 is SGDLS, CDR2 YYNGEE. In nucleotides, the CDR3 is TGTGCCAGCAGCACCGAGAAGTGGGCAACAGCTAATGAAAAACTGTTTTTT. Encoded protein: CASSTEKWATANEKLFF.